The 28 T cell receptor beta chains below were found in one sample sequenced in a study of blood T cells in healthy people across ages. Sample-barcoded 5' priming and a J-beta primer mix drove a second PCR of roughly 6 to 12 cycles. TCRdb reprocessed the 5' RACE reads with MiXCR, giving one entry per CDR3 protein. Counted here are around 1,500,000 distinct CDR3 sequences, approximately 28% occurring once; the ten biggest clones make up more than 6%. The sequenced material came from blood. These receptors all stem from a woman under 40 in good health.

The chain recombines TRBV12-3 or TRBV12-4 with TRBJ2-7; maybe TRBD1 (6 bases). V gave up 3 bases and J gave up 8 bases, with 11 bases separating them. The CDR3 has 12 amino acids. CDR3 region: CASSLDSSKQYF. The DNA of the CDR3 is TGTGCCAGCAGTTTGGACAGCTCCAAGCAGTACTTC.

J is TRBJ1-1 and V is TRBV29-1; a possible D gene is TRBD1 (6 bases). V was trimmed by 8 bases and J by 1 base, leaving 11 bases between them. Germline CDR1 SQVTM, CDR2 ANQGSEA. This CDR3 spans 12 amino acids. The CDR3 sequence: CSLMTGNTEAFF. CDR3 DNA sequence: TGCAGCCTCATGACAGGGAACACTGAAGCTTTCTTT.

In this sample, this clonotype turned up a few times. The J gene is TRBJ2-7, the V gene TRBV5-1; D tentatively fits TRBD1 or TRBD2 (5 bases each). V lost 2 bases to trimming and J lost 3 bases, with 12 bases between them. Germline V gene lookup returns CDR1 SGHRS and CDR2 YFSETQ. CDR3 length: 14 residues. The CDR3 region is CASSFRDAVYEQYF. CDR3 nucleotides: TGCGCCAGCAGCTTCCGGGACGCGGTCTACGAGCAGTACTTC. The full variable domain, rest sourced from reference TRBV5-1 and TRBJ2-7, is KAGVTQTPRYLIKTRGQQVTLSCSPISGHRSVSWYQQTPGQGLQFLFEYFSETQRNKGNFPGRFSGRQFSNSRSEMNVSTLELGDSALYLCASSFRDAVYEQYFGPGTRLTVT.

A remark on this clonotype: This could be a read error, since a much larger clone is one nucleotide away. The chain links TRBV7-2 to TRBJ2-1; 10 bases line up with TRBD2. Germline trimming cut 3 bases from V and 6 bases from J; bases unmatched to any gene: 5. Germline CDR1 is SGHTA and CDR2 is FQGNSA. The CDR3 consists of 15 residues. The CDR3 DNA sequence: TGTGCCAGCAGCTTGAGCGGGAGGGCCCCCAATGAGCAGTTCTTC. Its translation is CASSLSGRAPNEQFF.

The rearrangement uses TRBV10-3 and TRBJ2-7, with 9 bases that match TRBD2. The CDR3 sequence is 15 residues long. V was clipped by 3 bases and J by 3 bases; unmatched bases: 6. Germline CDR1 is ENHRY and CDR2 is SYGVKD. The CDR3 loop reads CAISEAGGLLYEQYF. The CDR3 nucleotides read TGTGCCATCAGTGAAGCGGGGGGCCTCCTCTACGAGCAGTACTTC.

A few counts support this clonotype. CDR3: CASSLGSIRGGEQFF. Written as DNA, the CDR3 is TGCGCCAGCAGCTTGGGTTCCATCCGGGGGGGAGAGCAGTTCTTC. This chain links TRBV5-1 with TRBJ2-1, with TRBD2 matching 8 bases. The CDR3 consists of 15 residues. In germline, CDR1 is SGHRS, CDR2 YFSETQ. The V segment lost 0 bases and the J segment 10 bases; nucleotides outside the gene matches: 9.

Comments on this clonotype: With a much larger clone just one base away, this may be a read error. The rearrangement uses TRBV12-3 or TRBV12-4 and TRBJ2-1, with D perhaps matching TRBD2 (5 bases). CDR3 length: 12 residues. The CDR3 DNA reads as TGTGCCTGCAGTTTTGCTAGAGGGGAGCAGTTCTTC. It is translated as CACSFARGEQFF.

This clonotype was observed a handful of times. V and J are TRBV9 and TRBJ2-6, with D perhaps TRBD1 (5 bases). V was pared by 4 bases and J by 4 bases, with 15 bases between. The CDR3 sequence is 16 residues long. From germline, CDR1 is SGDLS and CDR2 YYNGEE. The CDR3: CASSPYTGFGANVLTF. CDR3 coding DNA: TGTGCCAGCAGCCCTTACACAGGTTTCGGGGCCAACGTCCTGACTTTC.

V and J are TRBV27 and TRBJ1-1, with a tentative D call TRBD1 (6 bases). The CDR3 runs to 13 residues. V shed 0 bases and J shed 11 bases, with 13 bases lying between them. Per germline, CDR1 MNHEY and CDR2 SMNVEV (reference sequence). The CDR3 reads CASSLSEGVVAFF. The CDR3 region has the DNA TGTGCCAGCAGTTTATCGGAGGGGGTCGTCGCTTTCTTT.

The chain has TRBV20-1 and TRBJ1-1; D gene uncertain. The CDR3 is made up of 14 amino acids. Germline CDR1 reads DFQATT; CDR2 reads SNEGSKA (reference sequence). The V end lost 3 bases, the J end lost 0 bases, and 11 bases lay between the germline ends. Here the CDR3 reads CSASPASLNTEAFF. The CDR3 coding sequence is TGCAGTGCTAGTCCAGCATCTTTGAACACTGAAGCTTTCTTT.

With respect to this clonotype: As the CDR3 is not closed by the conserved phenylalanine or tryptophan, this likely results from a read error. J is TRBJ2-3 and V is TRBV28; TRBD1 matches at 11 bases. Trimming at V came to 7 bases and at J to 3 bases, leaving 3 bases not matched to a gene. The germline gives CDR1 MDHEN, CDR2 SYDVKM. The CDR3 loop spans 14 amino acids. The CDR3 DNA follows: TGTGCCAGCACCGGACAGGGGGCAACAGATACGCAGTATTTG. Its translation is CASTGQGATDTQYL.

In this sample, this clonotype turned up a few times. The CDR3 DNA sequence: TGTGCCAGCAGACCGACTAGCGGGGGCTTAAATACGCAGTATTTT. Amino acids: CASRPTSGGLNTQYF. This chain connects TRBV6-6 to TRBJ2-3, with TRBD2 matching over 12 bases. Germline assignment: CDR1 MNHNY and CDR2 SVGAGI (reference sequence). The CDR3 extends over 15 amino acids. Trimming at V came to 6 bases and at J to 7 bases, leaving 8 bases not matched to a gene.

This clonotype has only a few counts. The chain carries TRBV27 and TRBJ2-1, with D possibly being TRBD1 (6 bases). There are 13 residues in the CDR3. Trimming removed 4 bases at V and 12 bases at J, with 16 bases between. Germline CDR1 and CDR2: MNHEY and SMNVEV (reference sequence). The CDR3 region is CASSSDTGMGQFF. CDR3 bases: TGTGCCAGCAGTTCGGATACAGGGATGGGGCAGTTCTTC.

This sequence joins TRBV4-1 and TRBJ1-6; D gene uncertain. With 4 bases removed from V and 0 bases from J, the gap between germline ends came to 10 bases. Per the germline V gene, CDR1 is MGHRA and CDR2 is YSYEKL. The CDR3 extends over 16 amino acids. CDR3 in amino acids: CASSRMKSSYNSPLHF. The CDR3 DNA sequence: TGCGCCAGCAGCCGAATGAAGAGCTCCTATAATTCACCCCTCCACTTT.

The chain is built from TRBV6-5 and TRBJ2-3, with 9 bases that match TRBD2. Germline assignment: CDR1 MNHEY and CDR2 SVGAGI. The CDR3 has 19 amino acids. V shed 0 bases, J shed 5 bases, and the junction held 15 bases outside the gene matches. CDR3 amino acids: CASSYSFLGAGGPKDTQYF. Here the CDR3 DNA reads TGTGCCAGCAGTTACTCTTTCTTGGGGGCGGGGGGGCCTAAAGATACGCAGTATTTT.

This clonotype was counted a few times. The V and J genes are TRBV9 and TRBJ2-7; 9 nucleotides line up with TRBD1. Germline V gene sequence: CDR1 SGDLS, CDR2 YYNGEE. The trim removed 3 bases at V and 6 bases at J, leaving 7 bases unmatched. The CDR3 length is 14 residues. CDR3 nucleotides: TGTGCCAGCAGCGGGACAGGGGCTGGGTCCGAGCAGTACTTC. This translates into CASSGTGAGSEQYF.

This clonotype has more than one count but fewer than ten. The rearrangement uses TRBV5-1 and TRBJ2-7, with D possibly being TRBD1 or TRBD2 (5 bases each). Trimming removed 4 bases at V and 2 bases at J, with 13 bases between. CDR1 SGHRS and CDR2 YFSETQ come from the germline V gene. The CDR3 loop spans 14 amino acids. The CDR3 region has the DNA TGCGCCAGCAGCGAGGGGTGGATGACCTACGAGCAGTACTTC. Encoded protein: CASSEGWMTYEQYF.

At least ten counts were recorded for this clonotype. V and J are TRBV5-1 and TRBJ2-5, with 7 positions matching TRBD2. Germline V CDR1 and CDR2: SGHRS, YFSETQ. After removal of 2 bases from V and 3 bases from J, the junction contained 7 bases not matched to a gene. This CDR3 has 15 residues. CDR3: CASSLSGANKETQYF. The CDR3 DNA is TGCGCCAGCAGCTTAAGCGGGGCCAATAAAGAGACCCAGTACTTC. Combining the CDR3 with reference TRBV5-1 and TRBJ2-5 gives the whole variable domain KAGVTQTPRYLIKTRGQQVTLSCSPISGHRSVSWYQQTPGQGLQFLFEYFSETQRNKGNFPGRFSGRQFSNSRSEMNVSTLELGDSALYLCASSLSGANKETQYFGPGTRLLVL.

This clonotype appeared a few times. The V and J genes are TRBV12-3 or TRBV12-4 and TRBJ1-5, with D perhaps TRBD1 (5 bases). The CDR3 has 14 amino acids. V lost 1 base, J lost 6 bases, and 10 bases lay in between. The CDR3, as DNA: TGTGCCAGCAGTTTAGTCACGGGGCCTCAGCCCCAGCATTTT. Protein product: CASSLVTGPQPQHF.

This clonotype has just a few counts. V gene TRBV3-1 combines with J gene TRBJ1-4, with D possibly matching TRBD1 (5 bases). This CDR3 is 15 amino acids long. Germline V gene data show CDR1 as LGHDT and CDR2 as YNNKEL (reference sequence). The ends were cut back, 3 bases at V and 7 bases at J, with 15 bases in the middle. The CDR3 is CASSHPSTASEKLFF. In DNA, the CDR3 is TGTGCCAGCAGCCACCCCTCGACAGCGTCTGAAAAACTGTTTTTT.

V gene TRBV2 combines with J gene TRBJ2-3; possibly TRBD2 for D (5 bases). The CDR3 length is 13 residues. From germline, CDR1 is SNHLY and CDR2 FYNNEI. Trimming took off 8 bases at V and 4 bases at J, with 13 bases between the two ends. The CDR3 DNA reads TGTGCCAGCGGAGCCTACGGGGCAGATACGCAGTATTTT. Amino acid sequence: CASGAYGADTQYF.

Turning to this clonotype: It may be a read error: a sequence one base away is much more abundant. The rearrangement uses TRBV7-2 and TRBJ2-1; TRBD1 might be the D (6 bases). Germline CDR1 reads SGHTA; CDR2 reads FQGNSA. The CDR3 spans 17 residues. Written as DNA, the CDR3 is TGTGCCAACAGCTCCCAGACAGGCTATAGCTCCTACAATGAGCAGTTCTTC. Translated, it gives CANSSQTGYSSYNEQFF. Full variable domain (remainder filled in from reference TRBV7-2 and TRBJ2-1): GAGVSQSPSNKVTEKGKDVELRCDPISGHTALYWYRQSLGQGLEFLIYFQGNSAPDKSGLPSDRFSAERTGGSVSTLTIQRTQQEDSAVYLCANSSQTGYSSYNEQFFGPGTRLTVL.

The chain carries TRBV2 and TRBJ2-3, with 9 bases matching TRBD2. J lost 2 bases, V lost 6 bases, and 18 bases had no gene match. This CDR3 region has 19 residues. The V gene's germline CDR1 is SNHLY and CDR2 FYNNEI. The CDR3 protein is CASRGSLAGMRGYTDTQYF. The CDR3 region has the DNA TGTGCCAGCAGGGGAAGTCTAGCGGGGATGAGGGGTTACACAGATACGCAGTATTTT.

In regard to this clonotype: A read error may be the cause here, since a much bigger clone is one base away. V is TRBV5-1 and J is TRBJ2-5; 8 positions match TRBD2. V dropped 0 bases and J dropped 11; count of bases not matched to a gene: 9. Germline-derived CDR1 and CDR2 are SGHRS and YFSETQ. CDR3 length: 14 amino acids. The chain's CDR3 is CASSLEAGVNEQYF. CDR3 DNA sequence: TGCGCCAGCAGCTTGGAAGCGGGAGTAAATGAGCAGTACTTC.

The gene calls are TRBV15 and TRBJ2-3; weak D call: TRBD2 (6 bases). This CDR3 is 17 amino acids long. V lost 4 bases, J lost 5 bases, and 22 bases lay in between. Looked up from germline, CDR1 is LNHNV and CDR2 is YYDKDF (reference sequence). CDR3 region: CATSTHSSGWWEDTQYF. The CDR3 DNA reads TGTGCCACCAGCACCCATAGTAGCGGCTGGTGGGAAGATACGCAGTATTTT.

This clonotype was detected a few times. The genes are TRBV12-3 or TRBV12-4 and TRBJ2-5, with a possible D match to TRBD1 (5 bases). V gave up 8 bases and J gave up 2 bases, with 15 bases separating them. There are 14 residues in the CDR3. CDR3 sequence (DNA): TGTGCCAGCTCAGGGCGATCGAGGCAAGAGACCCAGTACTTC. It codes for CASSGRSRQETQYF.

This clonotype was counted only a few times. V is TRBV28 and J is TRBJ1-1; 9 nucleotides align to TRBD1. After removal of 3 bases from V and 5 bases from J, the junction contained 4 bases not matched to a gene. Germline loops: CDR1 MDHEN, CDR2 SYDVKM. This CDR3 comprises 14 residues. The CDR3: CASSFPDRGTEAFF. The DNA of the CDR3 is TGTGCCAGCAGTTTCCCCGACAGGGGGACTGAAGCTTTCTTT.

The sample holds a few counts of this clonotype. CDR3 nucleotides: TGTGCCAGCAGCTTGGGACAGGTCCTCAGGGACGAGCAGTACTTC. Translation: CASSLGQVLRDEQYF. The chain uses TRBV5-6 and TRBJ2-7; weak D call: TRBD1 (6 bases). Germline V CDR1 and CDR2: SGHDT, YYEEEE. This CDR3 is built from 15 residues. V was shortened by 0 bases and J by 5 bases, with 15 bases between the two germline ends.